The next 25 T cell receptor beta chains were all read from a single sample in a study of blood T cell repertoires in COVID-19. Assay: immunoSEQ multiplex PCR; the TCRdb copy retains only in-frame clones and omits some. The sample holds roughly 32,000 clones; 77% are singletons and the top ten take about a sixth. What was sequenced was peripheral blood. These receptor sequences come from a human donor in a cohort sampled during active COVID-19.

The rearrangement links TRBV9 to TRBJ1-4; 8 bases align to TRBD1. After removal of 0 bases from V and 7 bases from J, the junction contained 2 bases not matched to a gene. Germline CDR1 is SGDLS and CDR2 is YYNGEE. The CDR3 consists of 14 residues. The CDR3 DNA sequence: TGTGCCAGCAGCGTAGGGACAGGGTTTGAAAAACTGTTTTTT. It codes for CASSVGTGFEKLFF.

This chain joins TRBV4-1 and TRBJ1-5; D gene unclear. This CDR3 has 15 amino acids. Germline V lookup: CDR1 MGHRA, CDR2 YSYEKL. V lost 0 bases to trimming and J lost 4 bases, with 10 bases between them. CDR3 region: CASSQDFSLNQPQHF. CDR3 in DNA: TGCGCCAGCAGCCAAGATTTCAGTCTTAATCAGCCCCAGCATTTT.

This clone has a handful of counts. CDR3 coding DNA: TGTGCCGGCAAGCGGGGGGAATACGAGCAGTACTTC. It translates to CAGKRGEYEQYF. The V and J genes are TRBV2 and TRBJ2-7; TRBD2 agrees at 9 bases. Looked up from germline, CDR1 is SNHLY and CDR2 is FYNNEI. V trimming: 11 bases; J trimming: 4 bases; junction bases outside the gene matches: 6. The CDR3 loop spans 12 amino acids.

The chain has TRBV6-1 and TRBJ2-3; 10 nucleotides align to TRBD1. CDR1 and CDR2 (germline): MNHNS, SASEGT. This CDR3 has 18 residues. The J segment lost 0 bases and the V segment lost 3 bases, leaving 9 bases of the junction unmatched. In DNA form, the CDR3 reads TGTGCCAGCAGTGACAGGACAGGGGGACTTTCTAGCACAGATACGCAGTATTTT. Protein product: CASSDRTGGLSSTDTQYF.

The chain carries TRBV28 and TRBJ2-5; 7 bases fit TRBD2. Germline CDR1 and CDR2: MDHEN and SYDVKM. Losses at the gene ends were 1 base for V and 7 bases for J; bases not matched to a gene: 6. This CDR3 spans 14 amino acids. As DNA, the CDR3 is TGTGCCAGCAGTTTATTGGCGGGGGTGGGGACCCAGTACTTC. This codes for CASSLLAGVGTQYF.

The chain combines TRBV6-6 with TRBJ2-7; TRBD1 matches 8 bases. V trimming: 11 bases; J trimming: 2 bases; junction bases outside the gene matches: 5. The CDR3 covers 12 residues. The germline gives CDR1 MNHNY, CDR2 SVGAGI (reference sequence). The CDR3 bases are TGTGCCGGGGGACAGGACACCTACGAGCAGTACTTC. As protein: CAGGQDTYEQYF.

This chain uses TRBV18 with TRBJ2-5; 8 nucleotides match TRBD1. The V and J ends lost 8 bases and 5 bases, in that order; junction bases with no gene match: 13. There are 15 residues in the CDR3. Germline V lookup: CDR1 KGHSH, CDR2 LQKENI. The CDR3 here is CASQEFQGAKETQYF. For the CDR3, the DNA is TGTGCCAGCCAAGAATTTCAGGGGGCGAAGGAGACCCAGTACTTC.

This clone was counted at least ten times. This sequence joins TRBV5-1 and TRBJ2-7, with a possible D match to TRBD1 (5 bases). The CDR3 contains 13 residues. CDR1 is SGHRS and CDR2 is YFSETQ in the germline V gene. Trimming removed 2 bases from V and 0 bases from J, with 6 bases in between. This CDR3 reads CASSFQGSYEQYF. In DNA form, the CDR3 reads TGCGCCAGCAGCTTCCAGGGCTCCTACGAGCAGTACTTC. Full variable domain (missing parts from reference TRBV5-1 and TRBJ2-7): KAGVTQTPRYLIKTRGQQVTLSCSPISGHRSVSWYQQTPGQGLQFLFEYFSETQRNKGNFPGRFSGRQFSNSRSEMNVSTLELGDSALYLCASSFQGSYEQYFGPGTRLTVT.

This clone has only a few counts. The rearrangement joins TRBV12-5 to TRBJ2-7, with 9 positions matching TRBD1. The V and J ends lost 0 bases and 2 bases, in that order; junction bases with no gene match: 2. CDR1 and CDR2 from the germline V gene are LGHNT and FRNRAP. The CDR3 runs 15 residues. The CDR3 region has the DNA TGTGCTAGTGGTTTGGTTCGGACAGGGGCCTACGAGCAGTACTTC. This translates into CASGLVRTGAYEQYF.

The V gene is TRBV29-1, the J gene TRBJ1-2; tentative D call: TRBD1 (6 bases). The CDR3 sequence is 14 residues long. Germline loops: CDR1 SQVTM, CDR2 ANQGSEA. Trimming removed 4 bases from V and 7 bases from J, with 19 bases in between. CDR3 residues: CSVGQQGSSAGYTF. The CDR3 DNA reads TGCAGCGTTGGACAACAGGGTAGTAGCGCTGGCTACACCTTC.

This sequence joins TRBV11-2 and TRBJ2-1; 8 bases are shared with TRBD1. Germline-derived CDR1 and CDR2 are SGHAT and FQNNGV. After removal of 5 bases from V and 0 bases from J, the junction contained 6 bases not matched to a gene. The CDR3 consists of 16 residues. The CDR3 protein is CASSQQGASSYNEQFF. The CDR3 DNA reads TGTGCCAGCAGCCAGCAGGGGGCCAGCTCCTACAATGAGCAGTTCTTC.

This rearrangement joins TRBV7-6 to TRBJ1-1; D is uncertain. V was pared by 5 bases and J by 2 bases, with 9 bases between. This CDR3 region has 13 residues. Germline values: CDR1 SGHVS, CDR2 FNYEAQ. Written as DNA, the CDR3 is TGTGCCAGCAGCAATAGCCAAAACACTGAAGCTTTCTTT. This gives the protein CASSNSQNTEAFF.

This clone was counted many times. J is TRBJ2-1 and V is TRBV27; 10 nucleotides match TRBD1. V shed 1 base, J shed 3 bases, and the junction held 3 bases outside the gene matches. Germline CDR1 MNHEY, CDR2 SMNVEV (reference sequence). This CDR3 has 16 residues. The chain's CDR3 is CASSLFWDRGYNEQFF. CDR3 in DNA: TGTGCCAGCAGTTTATTTTGGGACAGGGGCTACAATGAGCAGTTCTTC.

The chain uses TRBV6-5 and TRBJ2-5; 7 bases map to TRBD2. J gave up 5 bases and V 0 bases, and 9 bases lay outside the gene matches. Germline lookup yields CDR1 MNHEY and CDR2 SVGAGI. The CDR3 is 16 residues long. CDR3 region: CASSYSGGRVRETQYF. For the CDR3, the DNA is TGTGCCAGCAGTTACTCGGGAGGGAGGGTCCGGGAGACCCAGTACTTC.

In its sample, this clone was seen a few times. The chain couples TRBV7-9 to TRBJ2-3; possibly TRBD1 for D (6 bases). Trimming took 11 bases from V and 3 from J, leaving 9 bases between them. Looked up from germline, CDR1 is SEHNR and CDR2 is FQNEAQ (reference sequence). This CDR3 has 11 residues. CDR3 protein: CALRGTDTQYF. The CDR3 DNA reads as TGTGCCCTCAGGGGAACAGATACGCAGTATTTT.

The rearrangement uses TRBV6-5 and TRBJ1-2; D unresolved. CDR3 length: 15 amino acids. Trimming removed 4 bases at V and 4 bases at J, with 16 bases between. Looked up from germline, CDR1 is MNHEY and CDR2 is SVGAGI. The CDR3 reads CASSLSQTPSYGYTF. Here the CDR3 DNA reads TGTGCCAGCAGTTTATCCCAGACACCTTCCTATGGCTACACCTTC.

The chain is built from TRBV30 and TRBJ1-3; D is perhaps TRBD1 (6 bases). CDR1 GTSNPN and CDR2 SVGIG come from the germline V gene (reference sequence). This CDR3 has 13 amino acids. V was trimmed by 7 bases and J by 0 bases, leaving 10 bases between them. DNA of the CDR3: TGTGCCTCCGGCAGGGGCTCTGGAAACACCATATATTTT. Translated, it gives CASGRGSGNTIYF.

The chain joins TRBV5-6 to TRBJ2-1; 8 bases are shared with TRBD2. The germline V gene encodes CDR1 SGHDT and CDR2 YYEEEE. CDR3 length: 17 residues. Losses at the gene ends were 2 bases for V and 0 bases for J; bases not matched to a gene: 7. CDR3 amino acids: CASSLAGVLSSYNEQFF. In DNA, the CDR3 is TGTGCCAGCAGCTTAGCGGGAGTGTTGAGCTCCTACAATGAGCAGTTCTTC.

The J gene is TRBJ2-7, the V gene TRBV9; 11 bases line up with TRBD2. Per the germline V gene, CDR1 is SGDLS and CDR2 is YYNGEE. CDR3 length equals 15 residues. V was pared by 4 bases and J by 6 bases, with 9 bases of the junction left unmatched. CDR3 in DNA: TGTGCCAGCAGCCTAGGGGCTCTAGCGGGAGGCGAGCAGTACTTC. This sequence encodes CASSLGALAGGEQYF.

The chain combines TRBV10-2 with TRBJ2-2, with TRBD2 as a possible D gene (5 bases). CDR1 and CDR2 (germline): WSHSY, SAAADI. The V gene lost 3 bases and the J gene lost 8 bases, with 16 bases spanning the gap. This CDR3 comprises 15 residues. The CDR3 sequence: CASSDMWTWSGELFF. CDR3 DNA sequence: TGCGCCAGCAGTGACATGTGGACTTGGTCGGGGGAGCTGTTTTTT.

The table lists this clone with a count of one. This chain uses TRBV10-3 with TRBJ1-2, with D maybe TRBD1 (6 bases). This CDR3 is 14 amino acids long. Germline V gene sequence: CDR1 ENHRY, CDR2 SYGVKD. Trimming took 9 bases from V and 4 from J, leaving 18 bases between them. DNA for the CDR3: TGTGCCATGTGGTCGGGGGGCAACCTCTATGGCTACACCTTC. As protein: CAMWSGGNLYGYTF.

The chain is built from TRBV28 and TRBJ2-7; 9 nucleotides align to TRBD1. Losses at the gene ends were 3 bases for V and 2 bases for J; bases not matched to a gene: 2. The CDR3 contains 14 residues. Germline assignment: CDR1 MDHEN and CDR2 SYDVKM. The CDR3 region has the DNA TGTGCCAGCAGTTTGCGGGACAGGGCCTACGAGCAGTACTTC. The encoded protein is CASSLRDRAYEQYF.

This clone showed up just a few times. The V and J genes are TRBV6-2 or TRBV6-3 and TRBJ2-1, with 8 bases fitting TRBD2. Germline values: CDR1 MNHEY, CDR2 SVGEGT. The CDR3 contains 17 residues. V lost 0 bases to trimming and J lost 4 bases; unmatched junction nucleotides: 8. CDR3 protein: CASSYSPAGGLYNEQFF. The CDR3 coding sequence is TGTGCCAGCAGTTACTCCCCGGCGGGGGGACTGTACAATGAGCAGTTCTTC.

The gene calls are TRBV19 and TRBJ1-1; D remains ambiguous. Germline CDR1 LNHDA, CDR2 SQIVND (reference sequence). This CDR3 has 16 residues. V lost 0 bases to trimming and J lost 6 bases, with 17 bases between them. The CDR3 spells CASSIDTGRTGAEAFF. The DNA for the CDR3 is TGTGCCAGTAGTATAGATACGGGCCGGACTGGGGCTGAAGCTTTCTTT. Variable domain in full (rest from reference TRBV19 and TRBJ1-1): DGGITQSPKYLFRKEGQNVTLSCEQNLNHDAMYWYRQDPGQGLRLIYYSQIVNDFQKGDIAEGYSVSREKKESFPLTVTSAQKNPTAFYLCASSIDTGRTGAEAFFGQGTRLTVV.

This chain links TRBV29-1 with TRBJ1-1; tentative D call: TRBD1 (6 bases). The V end lost 4 bases, the J end lost 3 bases, and 18 bases lay between the germline ends. This CDR3 has 15 amino acids. Germline values: CDR1 SQVTM, CDR2 ANQGSEA. The CDR3 DNA reads TGCAGCGTTGGGGGGGGCAGGGGAGCACACACTGAAGCTTTCTTT. It is translated as CSVGGGRGAHTEAFF.